Each of the 13 T cell receptor beta chains below was sequenced from the same sample in a study of neurological immune-mediated disorders. TCRdb redid the calling of the 5' RACE reads with MiXCR, one entry per CDR3 protein. The sample lists around 20,000 distinct CDR3 sequences, about 13% occurring once. Sequenced material: PBMCs. The receptors were gathered from a woman aged 55-69 years with HTLV-1-associated myelopathy (HAM/TSP).

This clonotype was recorded many times. The chain combines TRBV20-1 with TRBJ1-5; a possible D gene is TRBD1 (6 bases). The germline V gene has CDR1 DFQATT and CDR2 SNEGSKA (reference sequence). The CDR3 is 14 residues long. V lost 6 bases and J lost 1, with 13 bases in between. CDR3 nucleotides: TGCAGTGCCTCTGACAGGAGAAGCAATCAGCCCCAGCATTTT. It translates to CSASDRRSNQPQHF.

This clonotype came up many times. The rearrangement uses TRBV12-3 or TRBV12-4 and TRBJ2-2; D possibly corresponds to TRBD1 (6 bases). This CDR3 has 15 residues. V was cut by 5 bases and J by 2 bases, with 12 bases left in between. The DNA for the CDR3 is TGTGCCAGCAGTCCCGGGACATTCAACACCGGGGAGCTGTTTTTT. Translating gives CASSPGTFNTGELFF.

The gene calls are TRBV5-6 and TRBJ1-2, with D perhaps TRBD1 (5 bases). V shed 0 bases and J shed 1 base, with 7 bases lying between them. Germline V gene sequence: CDR1 SGHDT, CDR2 YYEEEE. The CDR3 sequence is 14 residues long. As DNA, the CDR3 is TGTGCCAGCAGCTTGGCGACAGATAACTATGGCTACACCTTC. Translated: CASSLATDNYGYTF.

This clonotype has at least ten counts. The chain couples TRBV7-2 to TRBJ2-7; TRBD2 aligns across 7 bases. The length of the CDR3 is 14 residues. Germline CDR1 reads SGHTA; CDR2 reads FQGNSA. V lost 2 bases to trimming and J lost 3 bases; unmatched junction nucleotides: 4. The CDR3 DNA reads as TGTGCCAGCAGCTTACTGTCTAGCGGCTACGAGCAGTACTTC. It encodes CASSLLSSGYEQYF.

This clonotype was seen repeatedly, ten times or more. The V and J genes are TRBV3-1 and TRBJ2-7, with 8 bases fitting TRBD2. Per the germline V gene, CDR1 is LGHDT and CDR2 is YNNKEL (reference sequence). This CDR3 has 14 amino acids. J lost 3 bases, V lost 7 bases, and 8 bases had no gene match. Written as DNA, the CDR3 is TGTGCCAGCAAGCGAGCGGGAGACTACTACGAGCAGTACTTC. The encoded protein is CASKRAGDYYEQYF.

This clonotype has ten or more counts. CDR3 protein: CASSYSNPPGGNQPQHF. In DNA, the CDR3 is TGTGCCAGCAGTTACTCGAACCCCCCAGGGGGCAATCAGCCCCAGCATTTT. The chain is built from TRBV6-6 and TRBJ1-5, with a weak D call TRBD1 (6 bases). V was shortened by 0 bases and J by 2 bases, with 14 bases between the two germline ends. Germline-derived CDR1 and CDR2 are MNHNY and SVGAGI (reference sequence). The CDR3 sequence is 17 residues long.

This clonotype showed up many times. This chain joins TRBV5-1 and TRBJ1-4; D gene uncertain. CDR3 length equals 15 residues. Germline lookup yields CDR1 SGHRS and CDR2 YFSETQ. V was pared by 0 bases and J by 5 bases, with 11 bases between. The CDR3 sequence is CASSLVPTQNEKLFF. In nucleotides, the CDR3 is TGCGCCAGCAGCTTGGTACCCACTCAGAATGAAAAACTGTTTTTT. The full variable domain, its missing parts supplied by reference TRBV5-1 and TRBJ1-4, is KAGVTQTPRYLIKTRGQQVTLSCSPISGHRSVSWYQQTPGQGLQFLFEYFSETQRNKGNFPGRFSGRQFSNSRSEMNVSTLELGDSALYLCASSLVPTQNEKLFFGSGTQLSVL.

At least ten counts were recorded for this clonotype. The J gene is TRBJ2-2, the V gene TRBV6-1, with D possibly being TRBD1 (5 bases). CDR1 and CDR2 (germline): MNHNS, SASEGT. The CDR3 has 20 amino acids. With 6 bases removed from V and 7 bases from J, the gap between germline ends came to 33 bases. The CDR3 protein is CASSASGSESGQPGNGELFF. CDR3 DNA: TGTGCCAGCAGCGCCTCCGGCAGTGAATCTGGGCAGCCAGGGAACGGGGAGCTGTTTTTT.

The chain employs TRBV10-2 and TRBJ1-5; the match to TRBD1 covers 8 bases. The length of the CDR3 is 18 residues. V trimming: 5 bases; J trimming: 4 bases; junction bases outside the gene matches: 16. Germline V lookup: CDR1 WSHSY, CDR2 SAAADI. The CDR3 nucleotides read TGCGCCAGCAGTCCCACCGGGACAGGAATCTTTAAGAATCAGCCCCAGCATTTT. Its protein product is CASSPTGTGIFKNQPQHF.

This clonotype was seen many times. The chain carries TRBV14 and TRBJ1-3, with D unresolved. The germline V gene encodes CDR1 SGHDN and CDR2 FVKESK. V was shortened by 4 bases and J by 1 base, with 8 bases between the two germline ends. The CDR3 loop spans 14 amino acids. The CDR3 DNA follows: TGTGCCAGCAGCCCCCGGCTGTCTGGAAACACCATATATTTT. Translation: CASSPRLSGNTIYF.

Ten or more counts support this clonotype. The J gene is TRBJ2-7, the V gene TRBV6-2 or TRBV6-3; possible D gene TRBD1, 5 bases. Germline V gene lookup returns CDR1 MNHEY and CDR2 SVGEGT. Between the trimmed V and J ends, which lost 2 bases and 2 bases, there was a span of 13 bases. There are 15 residues in the CDR3. The CDR3 coding sequence is TGTGCCAGCAGTTACGGCGCCAGGGTACCCTACGAGCAGTACTTC. Protein product: CASSYGARVPYEQYF.

This clonotype was detected ten times or more. The chain combines TRBV19 with TRBJ2-2; D is unclear. The germline V and J ends were trimmed by 6 bases and 6 bases, with 8 bases remaining between them. CDR1 and CDR2 (germline): LNHDA, SQIVND (reference sequence). The CDR3 covers 12 residues. Here the CDR3 reads CASSGGSGELFF. CDR3 nucleotide sequence: TGTGCCAGTAGCGGTGGGTCCGGGGAGCTGTTTTTT.

There are many counts of this clonotype. The gene calls are TRBV4-2 and TRBJ2-1; 7 bases are a match to TRBD1. With 0 bases clipped from V and 15 bases from J, the junction kept 11 bases outside the gene matches. CDR3 size: 14 residues. The germline V gene has CDR1 LGHNA and CDR2 YNFKEQ. CDR3 amino acids: CASSQDGGQVLRFF. CDR3 nucleotide sequence: TGTGCCAGCAGCCAAGATGGCGGACAGGTACTCAGGTTCTTC.